This T cell receptor beta chain was obtained from a study of T cell responses to AZD1222 COVID-19 vaccine. Across the whole study: Pooling of second doses given at about 4 or about 12 weeks was done.

Trimming took off 7 bases at V and 3 bases at J, with 18 bases between the two ends. Per germline, CDR1 LNHDA and CDR2 SQIVND (reference sequence). The CDR3 spans 15 residues. As for this clone: What it recognizes is unknown.

General study points: Repertoire sampling was restricted to post-peak T cell response timepoints. Rises in breadth and depth of Spike-specific TCRs came after two AZD1222 doses. AZD1222 recipients seropositive at baseline numbered only six or seven.

The data were produced by immunoSEQ multiplex PCR, yet TCRdb's version contains in-frame clones alone and is incomplete. The sample carries 88,000 or so clones, around nine tenths recorded once. This TCR was recovered from an adult in good health. Sequenced material: peripheral blood, taken on day 0 of AZD1222 vaccination. J is TRBJ1-2 and V is TRBV19; D not certain. The CDR3 DNA reads as TGTGCCAGTATCCCTTCTAGGAGGTTAGACTATGGCTACACCTTC. Protein product: CASIPSRRLDYGYTF.